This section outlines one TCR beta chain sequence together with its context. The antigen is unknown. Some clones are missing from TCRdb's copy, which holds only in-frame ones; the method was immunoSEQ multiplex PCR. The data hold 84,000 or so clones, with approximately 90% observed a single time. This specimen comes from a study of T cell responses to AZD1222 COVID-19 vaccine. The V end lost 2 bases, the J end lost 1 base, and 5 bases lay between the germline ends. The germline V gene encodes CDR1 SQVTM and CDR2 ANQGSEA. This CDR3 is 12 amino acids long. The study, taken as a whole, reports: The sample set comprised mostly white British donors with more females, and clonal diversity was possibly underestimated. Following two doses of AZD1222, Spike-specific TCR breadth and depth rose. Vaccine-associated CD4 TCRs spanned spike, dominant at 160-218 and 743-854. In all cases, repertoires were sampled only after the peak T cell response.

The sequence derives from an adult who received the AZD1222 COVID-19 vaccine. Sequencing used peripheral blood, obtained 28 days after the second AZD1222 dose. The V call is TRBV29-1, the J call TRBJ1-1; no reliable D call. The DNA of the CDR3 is TGCAGCGTTGAAATTCGGAACACTGAAGCTTTCTTT. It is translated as CSVEIRNTEAFF.